A selection of T cell receptor beta chains follows, all from one sample in a study of blood T cell repertoires in COVID-19. Assay: immunoSEQ multiplex PCR; the TCRdb copy retains only in-frame clones and omits some. The sample includes around 240,000 clones, roughly 83% of them seen just once. Material: peripheral blood. These receptors were taken from a woman in her fifties or sixties with acute or convalescent COVID-19. The conserved cysteine and the conserved F or W are not part of the CDR3 here.

TRBV3-1/TRBV3-2,ASSQGTGTGYGYT
TRBV14,ASSREFDEQF
TRBV10-2,ASSADSGGAKTQY
TRBV28,ASALRPRGVTNSNQPQH
TRBV19,ASSSTSSGANVLT
TRBV21-1,ASSIEGEQF
TRBV7-2,ASSLAKGASTDTQY
TRBV27,ASCDGHSYEQY
TRBV12-5,ASGLATKSYEQY
TRBV19,ASSIGASGEQY
TRBV28,AIWTGWDNQPQH
TRBV4-1,ASSHWTDWDTEAF
TRBV18,ASSPEGTGANYGYT
TRBV6-2/TRBV6-3,ASSYTKGQTNTGELF
TRBV28,ASSKISWDRGQPQH
TRBV30,AWSLSSGGYT
TRBV4-2,ASSQDPSGRFDSPLH
TRBV5-1,ASSFRYRGLDEQY
TRBV11-3,ASSLGGENYQETQY
TRBV30,ACRASSGNTIY
TRBV6-5,ASTLGGNTEAF
TRBV3-1/TRBV3-2,ASSRLGLGMGEQY
TRBV29-1,SVRLGGSGNTIY
TRBV6-6,ASSAQGQPQH
TRBV3-1/TRBV3-2,ASSQDHGRGSGYT
TRBV10-3,AISESGPQSNQPQH
TRBV18,ASSAGTGNYGYT
TRBV9,ASSRDRGEQFQETQY
TRBV15,ATSRKTGAYEQY
TRBV9,ASSEGQGLHSGNTIY
TRBV12-3/TRBV12-4,ASTKDRVNEQF
TRBV19,ASKAGTGGWLNNQPQH
TRBV4-2,ASSQERGNEQF
TRBV7-7,ASSPGGATNEKLF
TRBV6-1,ASSDRGGGYNEQF
TRBV11-2,ASSLLAGDPRAY
TRBV30,AWSVGGGQPQH
TRBV19,ASRPRSGGGEKLF
TRBV4-3,ASSQADVNTEAF
TRBV5-4,ASSHPDSGNTIY
TRBV27,ASGRDRGNEKLF
TRBV2,ASIPRSGGQETQY
TRBV5-1,ASSQNDGTIDEQF
TRBV5-6,ASVRRGLENTEAF
TRBV7-9,ASSSGLALTDTQY
TRBV15,ATSRTQGSGQPQH